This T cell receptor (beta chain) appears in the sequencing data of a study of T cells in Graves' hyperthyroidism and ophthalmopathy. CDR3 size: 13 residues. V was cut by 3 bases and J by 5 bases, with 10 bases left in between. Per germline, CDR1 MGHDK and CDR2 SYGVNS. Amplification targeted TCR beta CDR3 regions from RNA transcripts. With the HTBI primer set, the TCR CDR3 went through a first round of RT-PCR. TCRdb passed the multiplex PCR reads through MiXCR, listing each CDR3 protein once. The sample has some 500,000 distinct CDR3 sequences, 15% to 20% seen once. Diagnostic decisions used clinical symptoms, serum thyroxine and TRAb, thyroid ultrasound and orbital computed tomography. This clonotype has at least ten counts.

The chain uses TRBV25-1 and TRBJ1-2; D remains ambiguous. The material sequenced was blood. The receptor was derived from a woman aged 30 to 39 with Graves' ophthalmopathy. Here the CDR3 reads CASSEVQPYGYTF. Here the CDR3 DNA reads TGTGCCAGCAGTGAGGTACAGCCTTATGGCTACACCTTC.